Given below is one T cell receptor beta chain in context. The antigen it recognizes is unknown. No qualities accompany the bases; no much larger clone lies one base away. Each collaborating institution followed its own protocols to collect whole blood in K2EDTA tubes. For TCRbeta analysis, collaborator samples were shipped as frozen whole blood, as isolated PBMCs, or as DNA extracted from either sample type. Including cysteine and phenylalanine, the CDR3 has 14 amino acids. Just CDR3 DNA is preserved here, 42 bases in frame from base 1. CDR1 is given as SGHDT and CDR2 as YYEEEE, both from the germline V gene. V is trimmed back by 0 bases and J by 6 bases, and the junction contains 2 bases that no gene match accounts for. TCRbeta CDR3 regions were amplified from genomic DNA using the immunoSEQ Assay, a bias-controlled multiplex PCR. On the study's bioinformatics: Nucleated cell counts per sample were estimated from amplification of reference gene primers within the assay. Sequence reads were collapsed and filtered to measure the absolute abundance of every unique TCRbeta CDR3 rearrangement. Productive Simpson clonality was computed per sample as the square root of Simpson's diversity index over productive rearrangements. In its TCRdb copy, this immuneACCESS table keeps in-frame sequences only and misses some clones. Where compared with another copy, unresolved V genes explain less than half of these, and the others have no known cause. V and J calls plus clone size are reproduced from that table; the DNA served to infer D and trimming. This sample lists roughly 150,000 clones; 80% to 90% were detected once. The top ten clonotypes cover 15% of the sample.

The sample comes from a study of blood T cell repertoires in COVID-19 (dated by TCRdb to the early 2020s). General notes on the study: Samples covering the acute and convalescent phases of COVID-19 were provided by collaborators in the United States, Italy and Spain. The material from the prospective study consisted of cDNA or gDNA derived from T cells, B-cell-depleted T cells, or PBMCs. The dataset comprised deeply sampled blood TCRbeta repertoires from subjects exposed to, actively infected with, or recovered from COVID-19. A freely available public database, intended as a resource for researchers studying the immune response to SARS-CoV-2, is where the repertoires were released. Samples came from the ongoing ImmuneRACE study (first 160 participants) plus 1,254 subjects from 6 global collaborators. A de-identified subject ID, COVID-19 status, age in years and sex were almost always included in the sample metadata. Where available, HLA class I and class II types were taken from metadata supplied by the sample provider and were not determined by assay-based typing. Results the study describes overall, beyond this receptor: The amount of clinical and demographic metadata varied by source and participant and was provided uncurated.

Specimen: peripheral blood. The sequence derives from a woman aged 40 to 50 with acute or convalescent COVID-19. The chain joins TRBV5-6 to TRBJ1-4, and 7 bases in between align with TRBD1. CDR3 protein: CASSLVGGYEKLFF. The DNA is as follows: TGTGCCAGCAGCTTGGTAGGGGGCTATGAAAAACTGTTTTTT.